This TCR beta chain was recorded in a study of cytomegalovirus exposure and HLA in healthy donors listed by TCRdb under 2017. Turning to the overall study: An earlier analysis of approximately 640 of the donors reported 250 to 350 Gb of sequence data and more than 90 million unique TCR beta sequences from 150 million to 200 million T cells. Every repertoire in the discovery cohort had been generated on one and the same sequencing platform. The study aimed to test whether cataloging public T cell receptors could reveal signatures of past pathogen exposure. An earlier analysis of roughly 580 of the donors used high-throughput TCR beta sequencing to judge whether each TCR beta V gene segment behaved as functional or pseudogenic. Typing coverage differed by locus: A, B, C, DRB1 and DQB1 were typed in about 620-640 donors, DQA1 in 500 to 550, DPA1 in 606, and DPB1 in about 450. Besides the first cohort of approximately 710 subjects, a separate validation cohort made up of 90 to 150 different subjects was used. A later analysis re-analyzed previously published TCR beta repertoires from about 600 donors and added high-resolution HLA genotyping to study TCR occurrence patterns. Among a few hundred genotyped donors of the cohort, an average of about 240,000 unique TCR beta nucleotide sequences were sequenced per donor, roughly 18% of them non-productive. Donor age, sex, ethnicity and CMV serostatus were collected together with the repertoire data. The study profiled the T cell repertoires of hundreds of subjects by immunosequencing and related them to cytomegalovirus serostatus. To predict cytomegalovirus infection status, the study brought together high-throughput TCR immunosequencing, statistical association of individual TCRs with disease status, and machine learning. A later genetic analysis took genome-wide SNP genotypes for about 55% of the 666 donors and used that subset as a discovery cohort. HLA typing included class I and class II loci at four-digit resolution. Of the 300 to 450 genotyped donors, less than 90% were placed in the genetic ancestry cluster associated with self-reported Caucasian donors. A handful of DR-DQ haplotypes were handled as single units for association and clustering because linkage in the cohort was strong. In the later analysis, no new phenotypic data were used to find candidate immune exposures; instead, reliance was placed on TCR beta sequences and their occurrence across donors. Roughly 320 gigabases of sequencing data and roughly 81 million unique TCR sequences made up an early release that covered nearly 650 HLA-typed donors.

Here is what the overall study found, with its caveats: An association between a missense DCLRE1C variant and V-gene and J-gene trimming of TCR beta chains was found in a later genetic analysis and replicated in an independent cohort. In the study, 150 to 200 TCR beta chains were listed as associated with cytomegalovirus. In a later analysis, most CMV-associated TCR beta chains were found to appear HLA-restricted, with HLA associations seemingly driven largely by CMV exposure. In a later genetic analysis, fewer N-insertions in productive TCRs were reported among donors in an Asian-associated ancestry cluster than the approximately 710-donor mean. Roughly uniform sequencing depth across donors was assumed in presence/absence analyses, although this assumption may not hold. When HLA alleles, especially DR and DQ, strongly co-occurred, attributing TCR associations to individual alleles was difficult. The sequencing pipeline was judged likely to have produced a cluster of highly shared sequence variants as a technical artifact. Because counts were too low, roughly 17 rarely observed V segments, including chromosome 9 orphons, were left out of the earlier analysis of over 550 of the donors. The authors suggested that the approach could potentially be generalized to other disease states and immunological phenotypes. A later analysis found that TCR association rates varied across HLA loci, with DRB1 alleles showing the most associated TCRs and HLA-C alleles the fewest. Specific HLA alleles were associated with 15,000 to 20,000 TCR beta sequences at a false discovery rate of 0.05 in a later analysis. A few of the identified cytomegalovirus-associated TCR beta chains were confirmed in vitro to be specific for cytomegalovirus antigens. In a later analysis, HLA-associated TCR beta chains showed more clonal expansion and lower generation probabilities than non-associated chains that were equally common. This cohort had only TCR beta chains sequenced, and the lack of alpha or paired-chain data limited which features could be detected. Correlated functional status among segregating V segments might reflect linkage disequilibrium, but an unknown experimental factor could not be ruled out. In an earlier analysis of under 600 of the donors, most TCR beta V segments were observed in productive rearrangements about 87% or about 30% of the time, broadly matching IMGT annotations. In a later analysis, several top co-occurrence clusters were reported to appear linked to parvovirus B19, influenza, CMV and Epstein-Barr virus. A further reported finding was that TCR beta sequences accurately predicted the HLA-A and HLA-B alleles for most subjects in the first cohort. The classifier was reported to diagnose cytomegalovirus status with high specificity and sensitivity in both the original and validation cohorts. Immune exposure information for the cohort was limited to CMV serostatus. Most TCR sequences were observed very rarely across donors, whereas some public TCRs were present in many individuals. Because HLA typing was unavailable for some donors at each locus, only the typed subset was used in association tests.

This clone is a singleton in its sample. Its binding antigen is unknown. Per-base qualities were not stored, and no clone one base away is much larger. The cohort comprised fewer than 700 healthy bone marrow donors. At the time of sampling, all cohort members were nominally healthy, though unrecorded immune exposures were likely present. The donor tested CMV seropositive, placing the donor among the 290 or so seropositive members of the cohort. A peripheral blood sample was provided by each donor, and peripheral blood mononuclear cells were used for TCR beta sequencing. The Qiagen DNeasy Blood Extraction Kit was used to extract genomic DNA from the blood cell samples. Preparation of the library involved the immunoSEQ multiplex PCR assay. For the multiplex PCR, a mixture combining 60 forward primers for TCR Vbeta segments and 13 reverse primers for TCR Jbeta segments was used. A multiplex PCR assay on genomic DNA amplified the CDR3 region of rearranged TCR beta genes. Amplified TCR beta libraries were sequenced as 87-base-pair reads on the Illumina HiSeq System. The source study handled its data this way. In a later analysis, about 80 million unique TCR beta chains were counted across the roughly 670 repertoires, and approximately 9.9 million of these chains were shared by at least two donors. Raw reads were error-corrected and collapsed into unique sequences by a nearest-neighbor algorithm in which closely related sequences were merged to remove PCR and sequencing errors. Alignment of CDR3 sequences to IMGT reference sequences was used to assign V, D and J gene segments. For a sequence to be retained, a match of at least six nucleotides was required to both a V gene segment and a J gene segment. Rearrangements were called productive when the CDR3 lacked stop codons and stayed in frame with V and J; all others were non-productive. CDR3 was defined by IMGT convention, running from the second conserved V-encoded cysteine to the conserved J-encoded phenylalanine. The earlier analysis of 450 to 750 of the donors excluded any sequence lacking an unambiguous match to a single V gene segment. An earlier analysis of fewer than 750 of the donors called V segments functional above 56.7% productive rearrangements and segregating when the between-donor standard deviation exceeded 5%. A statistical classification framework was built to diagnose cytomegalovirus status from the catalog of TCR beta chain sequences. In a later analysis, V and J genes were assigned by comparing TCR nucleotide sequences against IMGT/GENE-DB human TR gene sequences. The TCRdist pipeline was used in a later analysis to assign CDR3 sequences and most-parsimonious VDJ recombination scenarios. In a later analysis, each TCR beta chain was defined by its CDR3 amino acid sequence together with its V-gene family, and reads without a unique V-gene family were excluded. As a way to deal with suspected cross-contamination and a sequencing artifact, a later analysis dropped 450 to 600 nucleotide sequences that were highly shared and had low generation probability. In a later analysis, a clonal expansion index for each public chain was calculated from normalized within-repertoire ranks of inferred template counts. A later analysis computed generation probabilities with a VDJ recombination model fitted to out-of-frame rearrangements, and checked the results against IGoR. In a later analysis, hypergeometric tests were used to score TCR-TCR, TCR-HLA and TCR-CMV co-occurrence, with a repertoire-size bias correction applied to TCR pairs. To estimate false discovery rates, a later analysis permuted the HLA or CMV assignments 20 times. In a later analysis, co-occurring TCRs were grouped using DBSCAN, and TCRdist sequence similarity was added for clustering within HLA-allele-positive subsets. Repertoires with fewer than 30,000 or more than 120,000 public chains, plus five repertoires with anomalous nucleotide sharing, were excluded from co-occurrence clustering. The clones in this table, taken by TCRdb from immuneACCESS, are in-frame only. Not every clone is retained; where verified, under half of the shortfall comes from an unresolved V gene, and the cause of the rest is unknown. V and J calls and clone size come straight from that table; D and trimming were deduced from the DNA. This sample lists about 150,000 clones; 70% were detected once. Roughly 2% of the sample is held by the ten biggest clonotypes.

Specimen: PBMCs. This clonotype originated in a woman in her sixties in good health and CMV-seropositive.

In nucleotide form, the sequence is TGTGCCAGCAGTTCGCAAACGACGCTAGCGGCCTACGAGCAGTACTTC. This encodes CASSSQTTLAAYEQYF. The rearrangement joined TRBV28 to TRBJ2-7; 7 bases in the middle match TRBD2. Unmatched junction bases come to 11, with V trimmed by 4 bases and J by 2 bases. From cysteine to phenylalanine, the CDR3 is 16 amino acids long. Only the CDR3 DNA is retained, 48 bases long and in frame from the first base. Taken from the germline V gene, the CDR1 and CDR2 loops are MDHEN and SYDVKM. The CDR3, completed at both ends by the reference TRBV28 and TRBJ2-7 genes, gives the full variable domain DVKVTQSSRYLVKRTGEKVFLECVQDMDHENMFWYRQDPGLGLRLIYFSYDVKMKEKGDIPEGYSVSREKKERFSLILESASTNQTSMYLCASSSQTTLAAYEQYFGPGTRLTVT.